The 10 T cell receptor beta chains reported below all come from one sample, sequenced in a study of T cells in Graves' hyperthyroidism and ophthalmopathy. The investigators amplified TCR beta CDR3 regions from RNA transcripts. A set of HTBI primers served as the primers for a first-round RT-PCR of the TCR CDR3. TCRdb itself ran the multiplex PCR reads through MiXCR, one entry per CDR3 protein. The sample includes roughly 840,000 distinct CDR3 sequences, over 35% of them seen just once. The source material was blood. The source of these receptors is a man in his late teens or twenties with Graves' hyperthyroidism.

This clonotype has only a few counts. The chain is built from TRBV7-9 and TRBJ1-2, with 9 nucleotides matching TRBD1. Unmatched junction bases numbered 8, after V lost 6 bases and J lost 0 bases. The CDR3 sequence is 16 residues long. The V gene's germline CDR1 is SEHNR and CDR2 FQNEAQ (reference sequence). CDR3 protein: CASSRIRTGANYGYTF. In nucleotides, the CDR3 is TGTGCCAGCAGTCGTATCCGGACAGGGGCTAACTATGGCTACACCTTC.

In its sample, this clonotype was seen once. A read error is possible here, since a much larger clone lies one base away. The CDR3 is CAGGRDNKETQYF. The CDR3 bases are TGTGCCGGCGGGCGGGACAATAAAGAGACCCAGTACTTC. V gene TRBV2 combines with J gene TRBJ2-5; D could derive from TRBD1 or TRBD2 (6 bases each). Trimming took off 11 bases at V and 3 bases at J, with 16 bases between the two ends. This CDR3 spans 13 amino acids. The germline gives CDR1 SNHLY, CDR2 FYNNEI.

V gene TRBV29-1 combines with J gene TRBJ2-7; 8 nucleotides agree with TRBD1. The CDR3 has 16 residues. Germline assignment: CDR1 SQVTM and CDR2 ANQGSEA. Unmatched junction bases numbered 16, after V lost 7 bases and J lost 2 bases. The CDR3 DNA reads TGCAGCGCCAGCAGCGCGGAACCACAGGGGGCCTACGAGCAGTACTTC. Residues: CSASSAEPQGAYEQYF.

Only a few counts were recorded for this clonotype. CDR3 in amino acids: CASSFGQERAFF. Here the CDR3 DNA reads TGCGCCAGCAGCTTCGGACAGGAAAGGGCTTTCTTT. The rearrangement joins TRBV5-1 to TRBJ1-1; 7 bases match TRBD1. This CDR3 region has 12 residues. Germline V gene lookup returns CDR1 SGHRS and CDR2 YFSETQ. V trimming: 2 bases; J trimming: 11 bases; junction bases outside the gene matches: 6. Looking up the rest from reference TRBV5-1 and TRBJ1-1 gives the full variable domain: KAGVTQTPRYLIKTRGQQVTLSCSPISGHRSVSWYQQTPGQGLQFLFEYFSETQRNKGNFPGRFSGRQFSNSRSEMNVSTLELGDSALYLCASSFGQERAFFGQGTRLTVV.

As to this clonotype: The germline gene is not matched at one end of the junction; a read error may be the cause. The V and J genes are TRBV15 and TRBJ1-5, with D unclear. Germline CDR1 reads LNHNV; CDR2 reads YYDKDF (reference sequence). The CDR3 runs 16 residues. CDR3 in amino acids: CATSRDAVAGNQPQHF. For the CDR3, the DNA is TGTGCCACCAGTAGAGACGCCGTCGCGGGTAATCAGCCCCAGCATTTT.

This clonotype was seen at least ten times. The gene calls are TRBV14 and TRBJ1-2; 8 bases fit TRBD1. Germline V gene lookup returns CDR1 SGHDN and CDR2 FVKESK. There are 15 residues in the CDR3. V shed 1 base and J 2 bases; nucleotides not matched to a gene: 3. CDR3 in DNA: TGTGCCAGCAGCCAAGGGGCAGGGGGCAACTATGGCTACACCTTC. Translating gives CASSQGAGGNYGYTF.

The chain has TRBV12-3 or TRBV12-4 and TRBJ2-2; D assignment may be TRBD1 or TRBD2 (5 bases each). CDR3 length equals 12 residues. With 8 bases removed from V and 12 bases from J, the gap between germline ends came to 16 bases. The CDR3, as DNA: TGTGCCAGCCTTCTCGGGGCAGGCAAGCTGTTTTTT. Residues: CASLLGAGKLFF.

A remark on this clonotype: A read error may be the cause here, since a much bigger clone is one base away. This rearrangement joins TRBV2 to TRBJ1-6, with a weak D call TRBD1 (5 bases). Germline CDR1 is SNHLY and CDR2 is FYNNEI. Trimming pared 6 bases from V and 7 bases from J, leaving 13 bases between. The CDR3 consists of 14 residues. Here the CDR3 DNA reads TGTGCCAGCAGGGATGACCCAGGGAATTCACCCCTCCACTTT. Translating gives CASRDDPGNSPLHF. The whole variable domain, filled in from reference TRBV2 and TRBJ1-6, reads EPEVTQTPSHQVTQMGQEVILRCVPISNHLYFYWYRQILGQKVEFLVSFYNNEISEKSEIFDDQFSVERPDGSNFTLKIRSTKLEDSAMYFCASRDDPGNSPLHFGNGTRLTVT.

The genes are TRBV6-1 and TRBJ2-7; no definite D call. V was trimmed by 0 bases and J by 1 base, leaving 4 bases between them. The germline CDR1 and CDR2 sequences are MNHNS and SASEGT. There are 13 residues in the CDR3. The CDR3 region has the DNA TGTGCCAGCAGTGAAGCCATGTCCTACGAGCAGTACTTC. It is translated as CASSEAMSYEQYF.

The sample holds many counts of this clonotype. V gene TRBV7-9 combines with J gene TRBJ2-5, with TRBD2 as a possible D gene (6 bases). This CDR3 comprises 14 residues. The V end was cut by 3 bases, the J end by 2 bases, with 10 bases between. CDR1 is SEHNR and CDR2 is FQNEAQ in the germline V gene (reference sequence). Here the CDR3 DNA reads TGTGCCAGCAGCTTGGCCGGACTACAAGAGACCCAGTACTTC. It codes for CASSLAGLQETQYF.